This is a list of T cell receptor beta chains from one sample in a study of human T cells and chemical hapten exposure. TCRdb reanalysed the RACE reads using MiXCR and keeps one entry per CDR3 protein. The sample consists of 300,000 to 450,000 distinct CDR3 sequences, approximately 5% of them appearing once. Material: whole blood, obtained in connection with sensitization to the hapten diphenylcyclopropenone (DPC). Source of these receptors: a woman under 30 with alopecia areata. Some clones in this sample may be carry-over from other donors' samples. Each CDR3 is given with its conserved first and last residue. A D gene is named only where the DNA matches it firmly. Size is omitted from some rows. Given values are once, few, many or a class for expanded clones.

J gene | clone size | D gene | V gene | CDR3 DNA | CDR3 protein
TRBJ2-3 | many | - | TRBV6-2/TRBV6-3 | TGTGCCAGCAGTCAACGGGGCCATAGCACAGATACGCAGTATTTT | CASSQRGHSTDTQYF
TRBJ2-2 | - | - | TRBV6-4 | TGTGCCACCAAAATGGGGCTATCGGCCGGGGAGCTGTTTTTT | CATKMGLSAGELFF
TRBJ1-5 | - | TRBD1 | TRBV5-4 | TGTGCCAGCAGCCGCGACAGGGAGGGGCAGCCCCAGCATTTT | CASSRDREGQPQHF
TRBJ1-1 | - | - | TRBV27 | TGTGCCAGCAGGGGTGGGGGCCTCACTGAAGCTTTCTTT | CASRGGGLTEAFF
TRBJ1-6 | many | - | TRBV14 | TGTGCCAGCAGCCAAGGGGCGGCGTCAGGGACACCCCTCCACTTT | CASSQGAASGTPLHF
TRBJ2-4 | few | - | TRBV4-2 | TGTGCCAGCAGCCAAGATTGGGGATTAGTCAAAAACATTCAGTACTTC | CASSQDWGLVKNIQYF
TRBJ2-7 | many | TRBD1 | TRBV6-5 | TGTGCCAGCAGCCACCGGGACAGCTCCTACGAGCAGTACTTC | CASSHRDSSYEQYF
TRBJ2-1 | many | TRBD2 | TRBV29-1 | TGCAGCGTTGAAGATCAAACTAGCGGGGGGGATGAGCAGTTCTTC | CSVEDQTSGGDEQFF
TRBJ1-1 | few | - | TRBV6-1 | TGTGCCAGCAGAGAGAACAGAGTATTGAACACTGAAGCTTTCTTT | CASRENRVLNTEAFF
TRBJ1-1 | few | - | TRBV29-1 | TGCAGCGGTCTTTCCACAGGGTTCGCTGAAGCTTTCTTT | CSGLSTGFAEAFF
TRBJ1-2 | few | TRBD1 | TRBV6-1 | TGTGCCAGCAGTCCGGACAGGTTTTCTGGCTACACCTTC | CASSPDRFSGYTF